This T cell receptor beta chain was sequenced during a study of CD8+ T cells in alopecia areata. Across the whole study: Affected scalp percentage gauged treated patients' severity.

On this clone: The antigen is undetermined.

V was clipped by 6 bases and J by 4 bases, with 12 bases between them. Looked up from germline, CDR1 is MNHEY and CDR2 is SMNVEV (reference sequence). CDR3 length equals 13 residues. As for treatment: oral pan-JAK inhibitor, 5-10 mg twice daily. Findings of the study overall: Scalp clonality, along with expanded CD8+ clones among the top 100, was significantly decreased by tofacitinib. Given one nonresponder, whether baseline CD8+ expansion relates to response remains uncertain. Sequence data from scalp samples additionally include resident alphabeta T cells of normal skin.

As the sequencing template, cDNA was produced by extracting RNA and reverse transcribing it. Profiled with immunoSEQ multiplex PCR; TCRdb holds only in-frame clones, not every one. This sample carries some 190,000 clones, approximately 50% of them seen once, and the ten largest clones take 10%. This chain joins TRBV27 and TRBJ1-2; D possibly corresponds to TRBD1 (5 bases). This clonotype originated in a human donor with alopecia areata. The starting material was CD8+ T cells sorted from blood, obtained around week 54, from a patient treated with tofacitinib. DNA for the CDR3: TGTGCCAGCAGCTGGGGCCCGGGCTATGGCTACACCTTC. The encoded protein is CASSWGPGYGYTF.